This record looks at one T cell receptor (beta chain) sequence and its context. As yet, its antigen is unknown. Assembly of TCR beta libraries relied on iRepertoire HTBI primers together with Arm-PCR of CDR3 regions. TCRdb reprocessed the multiplex PCR reads with MiXCR, giving one entry per CDR3 protein. The sample includes around 300,000 distinct CDR3 sequences, 20% to 25% of them seen just once. These data come from a study of regulatory T cells in long-lasting Graves disease. Study outcomes and limitations: There was favoring of TRBV28, TRBJ1-2 and TRBJ2-5 in persistent disease. Persistent patients shared more public clonotypes (under 3,000) than newly diagnosed patients (around 1,000).

The germline V gene encodes CDR1 MNHEY and CDR2 SMNVEV (reference sequence). The length of the CDR3 is 13 residues. Trimming removed 7 bases at V and 1 base at J, with 9 bases between. This sample's time point: persistent/refractory GD, antithyroid drugs over 5 years with positive TRAb. PBMC RNA served as the TCR library source. The patients were drawn from one endocrinology department in Xi'an, China. The receptor comes from a female donor with Graves disease. The genes are TRBV27 and TRBJ2-3; a possible D gene is TRBD1 (5 bases). The starting material was peripheral blood mononuclear cells (PBMCs), obtained when the disease was refractory, from a patient treated with antithyroid drugs. As DNA, the CDR3 is TGTGCCAGCACCCTACAGGGCACAGATACGCAGTATTTT. As protein: CASTLQGTDTQYF.